The T cell receptor beta chain under discussion was sequenced for a study of T-cell memory formation after mild COVID-19 (dated by TCRdb to the early 2020s). For context, the study as a whole: Most TCR sequence clusters were specific to one of the two donors. In two donors, T-cell clones that expanded and contracted after mild COVID-19 were followed by sequencing TCRalpha and TCRbeta repertoires longitudinally. Two young, previously healthy adult volunteers made up the cohort, one male and one female.

Sequences SGHKS (CDR1) and YYEKEE (CDR2) are obtained from the germline V gene (reference sequence). The junction shows trimming of 6 bases on V and 2 bases on J, and the gene matches do not reach 13 bases of it. The CDR3 sequence holds 18 residues, the cysteine and phenylalanine included. Solely the CDR3 DNA is kept, with 54 bases framed from the first base. Beyond this particular receptor, the publication reports: From day 15 to 85, contracting clones showed balanced CD4/CD8 phenotypes, whereas a second wave of clones that expanded from day 15 to 37 leaned towards CD4+. The second-wave clones that peaked on day 37 were not confirmed to be SARS-CoV-2 specific. Contracting CD4+ clones turned up mainly in the CM and EM memory subsets, whereas EMRA was where CD8+ clones were enriched. Only a couple of mild cases were covered in the study, and larger cohorts including severe cases with pre-infection samples were considered necessary. The detection of some responding clones in pre-infection memory suggests that pre-existing cross-reactive memory T cells joined the SARS-CoV-2 response.

Notes on this clonotype: The antigen it recognizes is unknown. One base away there is no much larger clone; base qualities are not given.

TCRdb lists the instrument as Illumina NovaSeq 6000. cDNA libraries for TCRalpha and TCRbeta were prepared by 5'RACE using constant-segment primers, with sample barcodes and unique molecular identifiers added. RNA was extracted from every sample with Trizol reagent. Libraries were amplified in two PCR steps, with a second sample barcode and Illumina TruSeq adapters added in the second step. The libraries were sequenced on an Illumina NovaSeq using 2 x 150 bp paired-end reads. In the authors' own workflow: With migec v1.2.7, reads were demultiplexed and then collapsed into UMI-guided consensus sequences. Using mixcr v2.1.11, UMI consensuses were aligned to TRA and TRB V and J templates and then assembled into clonotypes. A clonotype was counted as expanded or contracted only if both edgeR and NoisET called the change significant, with noise models trained on biological replicates. edgeR calls used a false discovery rate-adjusted p below 0.01 and a log2 fold-change threshold of 1. As an exploratory analysis of dynamics, PCA with hierarchical clustering was applied to max-normalized trajectories of the 1000 most abundant clonotypes. Separately sequenced CD4+ and CD8+ repertoires were used to assign the CD4 or CD8 phenotype of responding clones. TCRdb trimmed the raw reads at Q25, called clones with MiXCR and kept productive beta chains. Under each unique CDR3 protein, matching rows form one entry showing the most common genes and DNA. What appears here as the V and J calls and clone size reflects TCRdb's work, not the paper's. The sample has about 310,000 distinct CDR3 sequences on record, more than 15% of them singletons. The ten largest clones add up to roughly 22% of the sample.

PBMCs were isolated by Ficoll-Paque density gradient centrifugation. The V and J segments used are TRBV5-5 and TRBJ2-4; the central 11 bases match TRBD1. The material sequenced was PBMCs or a T cell subset sorted from them (not recorded which). The TCR was taken from a young man who had mild COVID-19 (a few samples of this study predate the infection). The sample titles of this study are shuffled in the database, so cell type and time point are left out; the donor was told from shared clones. In nucleotide form, the sequence is TGTGCCAGCACCCCCCTTTGGACAGGGGGCTTAACCAAAAACATTCAGTACTTC. Translation gives CASTPLWTGGLTKNIQYF.